Below, one T cell receptor (beta chain) is given with its context. Antigen unknown. Germline V lookup: CDR1 SNHLY, CDR2 FYNNEI. The V gene lost 4 bases and the J gene lost 0 bases, with 6 bases spanning the gap. This CDR3 spans 13 amino acids. The source of the sample is a study of radiation and T cells in renal cell carcinoma. Study-wide background: Nephrectomy followed 15 Gy stereotactic body radiation by 4 weeks. Findings of the study overall: In blood, top tumor clones expanded by 2 weeks, shrinking by 4.

The assay was immunoSEQ multiplex PCR, and TCRdb's table has in-frame clones only and misses some. The sample holds 25,000 to 30,000 clones; roughly 80% are singletons and the top ten take around 32%. Regarding time point: blood 2 weeks post-SBRT. The sample's treatment: 15 Gy SBRT to primary tumor, nephrectomy 4 weeks later. Radiation-treated patients gave blood at baseline, week 2 and week 4. This renal cell carcinoma was of the clear cell type. This chain links TRBV2 with TRBJ1-1, with unresolved D. The material was blood, obtained from a patient whose treatment included radiotherapy and nephrectomy. The TCR originated in a man between 60 and 75 years old with renal cell carcinoma. CDR3 sequence: CASSGPMNTEAFF. Written as DNA, the CDR3 is TGTGCCAGCAGTGGTCCCATGAACACTGAAGCTTTCTTT.